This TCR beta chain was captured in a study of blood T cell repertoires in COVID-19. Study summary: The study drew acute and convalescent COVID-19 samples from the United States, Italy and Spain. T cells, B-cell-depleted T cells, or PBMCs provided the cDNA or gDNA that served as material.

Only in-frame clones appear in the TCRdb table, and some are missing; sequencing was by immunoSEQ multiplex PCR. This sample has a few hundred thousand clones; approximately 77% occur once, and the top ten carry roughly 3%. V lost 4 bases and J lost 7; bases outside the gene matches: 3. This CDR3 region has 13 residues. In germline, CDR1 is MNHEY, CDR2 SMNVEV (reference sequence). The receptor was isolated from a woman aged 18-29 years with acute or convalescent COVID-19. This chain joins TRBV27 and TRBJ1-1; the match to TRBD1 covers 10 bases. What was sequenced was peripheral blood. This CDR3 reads CASSSGQGNEAFF. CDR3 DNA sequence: TGTGCCAGCAGTTCGGGACAGGGGAATGAAGCTTTCTTT.